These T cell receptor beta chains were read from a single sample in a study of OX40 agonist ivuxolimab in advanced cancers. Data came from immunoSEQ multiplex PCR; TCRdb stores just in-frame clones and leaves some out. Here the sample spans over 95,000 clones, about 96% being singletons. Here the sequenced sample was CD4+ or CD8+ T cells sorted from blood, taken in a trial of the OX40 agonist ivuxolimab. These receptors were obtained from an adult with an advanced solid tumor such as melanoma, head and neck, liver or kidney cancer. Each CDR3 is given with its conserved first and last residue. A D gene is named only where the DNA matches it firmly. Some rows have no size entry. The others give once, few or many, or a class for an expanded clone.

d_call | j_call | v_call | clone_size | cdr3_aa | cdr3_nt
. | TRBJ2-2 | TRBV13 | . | CASSLTGGRVTGELFF | TGTGCCAGCAGCTTGACGGGGGGCCGTGTTACCGGGGAGCTGTTTTTT
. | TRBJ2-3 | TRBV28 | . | CASSLQGQGPTDTQYF | TGTGCCAGCAGTTTACAGGGCCAGGGCCCCACAGATACGCAGTATTTT
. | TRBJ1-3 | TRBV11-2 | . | CASSLGGIGNTIYF | TGTGCCAGCAGCTTAGGGGGTATTGGAAACACCATATATTTT
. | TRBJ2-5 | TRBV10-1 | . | CASSEGRLEETQYF | TGCGCCAGCAGTGAGGGCAGGTTGGAGGAGACCCAGTACTTC
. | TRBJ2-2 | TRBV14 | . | CASSLTHNTGELFF | TGTGCCAGCAGCCTGACACATAACACCGGGGAGCTGTTTTTT
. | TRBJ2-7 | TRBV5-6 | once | CASRMGVRLIYEQYF | TGTGCCAGCAGAATGGGGGTCCGGCTGATTTACGAGCAGTACTTC
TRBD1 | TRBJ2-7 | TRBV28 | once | CASSLERGPHEQYF | TGTGCCAGCAGTTTGGAGAGGGGGCCCCACGAGCAGTACTTC
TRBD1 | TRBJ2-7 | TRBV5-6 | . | CASSFRDRVYEQYF | TGTGCCAGCAGCTTCCGGGACAGGGTCTACGAGCAGTACTTC
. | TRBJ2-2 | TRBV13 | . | CASGVSDSNTGELFF | TGTGCCAGCGGGGTTAGCGACTCGAACACCGGGGAGCTGTTTTTT
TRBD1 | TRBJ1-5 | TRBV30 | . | CAWSIRQGASNQPQHF | TGTGCCTGGAGCATAAGACAGGGGGCGAGCAATCAGCCCCAGCATTTT
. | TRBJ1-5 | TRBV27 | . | CASSLRGSNQPQHF | TGTGCCAGCAGTTTAAGGGGGAGCAATCAGCCCCAGCATTTT
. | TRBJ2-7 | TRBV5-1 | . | CASNPTGTYEQYF | TGCGCCAGCAACCCGACAGGAACCTACGAGCAGTACTTC
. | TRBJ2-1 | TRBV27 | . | CASGWTFYNEQFF | TGTGCCAGCGGATGGACATTCTACAATGAGCAGTTCTTC
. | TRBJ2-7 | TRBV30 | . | CAWAPSPGGTPTMEQYF | TGTGCCTGGGCCCCGTCCCCAGGGGGGACCCCTACGATGGAGCAGTACTTC
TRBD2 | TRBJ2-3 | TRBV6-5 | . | CASSGGGDTQYF | TGTGCCAGCTCCGGCGGGGGAGATACGCAGTATTTT
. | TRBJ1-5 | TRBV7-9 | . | CASSSEGGQPQHF | TGTGCCAGCAGCTCAGAAGGAGGGCAGCCCCAGCATTTT
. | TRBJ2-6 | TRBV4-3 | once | CASSQDWLAGSSGANVLTF | TGCGCCAGCAGCCAAGATTGGCTAGCAGGAAGTTCTGGGGCCAACGTCCTGACTTTC
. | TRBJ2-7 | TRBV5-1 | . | CASSPKTFTSYEQYF | TGCGCCAGCAGCCCCAAGACATTTACCTCCTACGAGCAGTACTTC
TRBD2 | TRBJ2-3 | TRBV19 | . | CASSTLGTSGGADTQYF | TGTGCCAGTAGTACCCTGGGGACTAGCGGGGGGGCAGATACGCAGTATTTT
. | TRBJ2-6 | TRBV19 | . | CASSIDRQYTWSGANVLTF | TGTGCCAGTAGTATAGACAGGCAGTACACTTGGTCTGGGGCCAACGTCCTGACTTTC
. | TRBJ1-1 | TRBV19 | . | CACRNTEAFF | TGTGCCTGTCGTAACACTGAAGCTTTCTTT
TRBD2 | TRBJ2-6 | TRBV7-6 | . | CASSLALAGSGANVLTF | TGTGCCAGCAGCTTAGCGCTAGCGGGGTCTGGGGCCAACGTCCTGACTTTC
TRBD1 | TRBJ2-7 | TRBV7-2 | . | CASSLSNRQGLFDEQYF | TGTGCCAGCAGCCTATCGAACCGACAGGGCCTATTCGATGAGCAGTACTTC
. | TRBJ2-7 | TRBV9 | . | CASSQGGYEQYF | TGTGCCAGCTCCCAGGGGGGCTACGAGCAGTACTTC
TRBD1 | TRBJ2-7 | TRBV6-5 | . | CASSQRTTGAGEQYF | TGTGCCAGCAGCCAACGCACGACAGGGGCTGGCGAGCAGTACTTC
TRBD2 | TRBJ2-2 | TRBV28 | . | CASSLGTSGRKFGELFF | TGTGCCAGCAGTTTAGGGACTAGCGGGAGGAAATTCGGGGAGCTGTTTTTT
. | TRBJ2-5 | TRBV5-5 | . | CASRTTGGAETQYF | TGTGCCAGCAGAACGACAGGTGGGGCGGAGACCCAGTACTTC
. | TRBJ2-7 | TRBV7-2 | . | CASSRDGRVPSYEQYF | TGTGCCAGCAGCCGAGACGGGCGGGTCCCTTCCTACGAGCAGTACTTC
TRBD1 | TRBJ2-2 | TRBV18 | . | CASSPPGTGNTGELFF | TGTGCCAGCTCACCACCCGGGACAGGGAACACCGGGGAGCTGTTTTTT
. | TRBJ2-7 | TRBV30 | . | CAWSPGSYEQYF | TGTGCCTGGAGTCCCGGCTCCTACGAGCAGTACTTC
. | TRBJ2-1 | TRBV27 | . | CASSPGPPDNEQFF | TGTGCCAGCAGTCCCGGACCCCCGGACAATGAGCAGTTCTTC
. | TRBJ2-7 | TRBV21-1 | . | CASSKGGAGTSGRVESYEQYF | TGTGCCAGCAGCAAAGGAGGCGCCGGGACTAGCGGGAGGGTGGAATCCTACGAGCAGTACTTC
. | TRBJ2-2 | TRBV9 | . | CASSVENTGELFF | TGTGCCAGCAGCGTAGAAAACACCGGGGAGCTGTTTTTT
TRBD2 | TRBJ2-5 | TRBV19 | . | CASSMTSGGPGETQYF | TGTGCCAGTAGTATGACTAGCGGGGGACCCGGGGAGACCCAGTACTTC
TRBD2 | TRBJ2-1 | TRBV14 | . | CASSQPPGLPLYNEQFF | TGTGCCAGCAGCCAACCCCCGGGACTACCCTTGTACAATGAGCAGTTCTTC
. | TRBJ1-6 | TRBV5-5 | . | CASSPGSSPLHF | TGTGCCAGCAGCCCGGGCAGCTCACCCCTCCACTTT
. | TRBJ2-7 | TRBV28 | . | CASRTTQELYEQYF | TGTGCCAGCAGAACGACCCAGGAACTCTACGAGCAGTACTTC